This TCR beta chain was documented in a study of sequential checkpoint blockade in melanoma. Study-wide context: First-line arms were nivolumab then ipilimumab, or the reverse, randomized 1:1. Both treatment sequences were followed by maintenance nivolumab.

The treatment: randomized to nivolumab then ipilimumab (arm A) or the reverse (arm B). Patients had received no earlier DNA-damaging chemotherapy. From thawed PBMCs, live CD3+CD8+ cells negative for CD19 and CD56 were sorted. Generated by immunoSEQ multiplex PCR, the TCRdb table keeps only in-frame clones and is missing some. This sample has 20,000 or so clones, with about 81% found just once. V was pared by 1 base and J by 0 bases, with 10 bases between. The CDR3 has 15 amino acids. The germline gives CDR1 LGHNA, CDR2 YNFKEQ. The source material was CD8+ T cells sorted from blood (inferred from file names), sampled from a patient given nivolumab and ipilimumab in sequence. The sequence was collected from a human donor with melanoma. This chain connects TRBV4-2 to TRBJ2-7, with D possibly being TRBD2 (5 bases). The CDR3 DNA reads as TGTGCCAGCAGCCAAGGGGAGACGGCCTCCTACGAGCAGTACTTC. This codes for CASSQGETASYEQYF.